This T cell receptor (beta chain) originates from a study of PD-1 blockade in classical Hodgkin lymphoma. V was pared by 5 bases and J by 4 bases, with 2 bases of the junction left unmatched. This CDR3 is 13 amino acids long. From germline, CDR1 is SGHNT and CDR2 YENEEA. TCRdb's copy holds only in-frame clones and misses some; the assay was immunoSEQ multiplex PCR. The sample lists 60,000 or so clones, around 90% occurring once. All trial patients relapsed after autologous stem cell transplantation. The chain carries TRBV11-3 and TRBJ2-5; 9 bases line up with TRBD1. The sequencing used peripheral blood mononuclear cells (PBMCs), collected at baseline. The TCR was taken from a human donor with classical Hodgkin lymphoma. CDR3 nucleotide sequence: TGTGCCAGCAGCGCGGACAGGGGAGAGACCCAGTACTTC. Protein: CASSADRGETQYF. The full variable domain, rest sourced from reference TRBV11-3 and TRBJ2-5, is EAGVVQSPRYKIIEKKQPVAFWCNPISGHNTLYWYLQNLGQGPELLIRYENEEAVDDSQLPKDRFSAERLKGVDSTLKIQPAELGDSAVYLCASSADRGETQYFGPGTRLLVL.